These 26 T cell receptor beta chains came from one sample sequenced in a study of blood T cell repertoires in COVID-19. Sequenced by immunoSEQ multiplex PCR; TCRdb stores in-frame clones only, minus some. Of approximately 120,000 clones listed, about 74% are singletons. The source material was peripheral blood. All receptors derive from an elderly man with COVID-19, enrolled during active disease.

The chain links TRBV28 to TRBJ2-1, with 12 bases identical to TRBD2. This CDR3 comprises 15 residues. CDR1 and CDR2 from the germline V gene are MDHEN and SYDVKM. V gave up 6 bases and J gave up 5 bases; unmatched junction bases: 5. In DNA, the CDR3 is TGTGCCAGCAGCCTAGCGGGAGGGAGGCACAATGAGCAGTTCTTC. This sequence encodes CASSLAGGRHNEQFF.

This clone has more than one count but fewer than ten. V gene TRBV4-2 combines with J gene TRBJ1-2; D remains ambiguous. The CDR3 extends over 14 amino acids. Germline V gene lookup returns CDR1 LGHNA and CDR2 YNFKEQ. The ends were cut back, 0 bases at V and 5 bases at J, with 10 bases in the middle. As DNA, the CDR3 is TGTGCCAGCAGCCAAGATCCCGTTAGTTATGGCTACACCTTC. Its translation: CASSQDPVSYGYTF.

The chain uses TRBV11-3 and TRBJ2-7; TRBD1 matches 9 bases. J was trimmed by 6 bases and V by 4 bases; bases with no gene match: 7. The CDR3 extends over 14 amino acids. Looked up from germline, CDR1 is SGHNT and CDR2 is YENEEA. Written as DNA, the CDR3 is TGTGCCAGCAGCTCCGGGACAGGGAGGAGCGAGCAGTACTTC. Encoded protein: CASSSGTGRSEQYF.

The sample holds one count of this clone. The rearrangement joins TRBV3-1 (or the pseudogene TRBV3-2) to TRBJ1-6; 8 positions match TRBD1. The length of the CDR3 is 15 residues. Germline CDR1 and CDR2: LGHDT and YNNKEL (reference sequence). J gave up 9 bases and V 1 base, and 5 bases lay outside the gene matches. In nucleotides, the CDR3 is TGTGCCAGCAGCCAAGTCTGGACAGGGACTTCACCCCTCCACTTT. Translated, it gives CASSQVWTGTSPLHF.

This chain uses TRBV5-4 with TRBJ2-1; TRBD1 aligns across 9 bases. Germline trimming cut 0 bases from V and 1 base from J; bases unmatched to any gene: 8. There are 18 residues in the CDR3. The germline V gene encodes CDR1 SGHNT and CDR2 YYREEE (reference sequence). The CDR3 reads CASSLAPGQGMSYNEQFF. DNA for the CDR3: TGTGCCAGCAGCTTGGCACCGGGACAGGGTATGTCCTACAATGAGCAGTTCTTC.

This rearrangement joins TRBV5-1 to TRBJ2-3, with D perhaps TRBD1 (7 bases). Germline loops: CDR1 SGHRS, CDR2 YFSETQ. V lost 3 bases, J lost 4 bases, and 12 bases lay in between. The CDR3 covers 14 residues. DNA of the CDR3: TGCGCCAGCAGCTACGACAGGGACTCAGATACGCAGTATTTT. It codes for CASSYDRDSDTQYF.

The chain has TRBV7-3 and TRBJ2-5; 8 nucleotides line up with TRBD1. The J segment lost 5 bases and the V segment lost 9 bases, leaving 11 bases of the junction unmatched. Germline V gene sequence: CDR1 SGHTA, CDR2 FQGTGA. The CDR3 covers 14 residues. CDR3 amino acids: CASSTAGGFETQYF. The CDR3 DNA reads as TGTGCCAGTTCCACGGCAGGGGGCTTTGAGACCCAGTACTTC.

This clone was detected many times. The chain employs TRBV7-8 and TRBJ2-7, with D tentatively TRBD2 (5 bases). The V and J ends lost 5 bases and 0 bases respectively, with 8 bases between them. Germline V gene sequence: CDR1 SGHVS, CDR2 FQNEAQ. CDR3 length equals 13 residues. The CDR3 sequence: CASSNGVSYEQYF. The DNA of the CDR3 is TGTGCCAGCAGCAACGGGGTCTCCTACGAGCAGTACTTC.

This sequence joins TRBV27 and TRBJ1-5, with 8 bases matching TRBD1. The CDR3 has 15 residues. J gave up 10 bases and V 3 bases, and 11 bases lay outside the gene matches. Germline CDR1 is MNHEY and CDR2 is SMNVEV (reference sequence). The CDR3 is CASSFGQGPLSPQHF. The CDR3, as DNA: TGTGCCAGCAGTTTCGGACAGGGCCCTCTTTCTCCCCAGCATTTT.

The chain carries TRBV5-1 and TRBJ1-3, with D maybe TRBD1 (5 bases). Germline V gives CDR1 SGHRS, CDR2 YFSETQ. Trimming took 0 bases from V and 1 from J, leaving 11 bases between them. This CDR3 has 16 residues. CDR3 DNA sequence: TGCGCCAGCAGCTTGGCCGGCAGGGATTCTGGAAACACCATATATTTT. It specifies CASSLAGRDSGNTIYF.

V and J are TRBV28 and TRBJ2-1; D is perhaps TRBD2 (6 bases). V was shortened by 8 bases and J by 2 bases, with 7 bases between the two germline ends. CDR3 length: 12 amino acids. CDR1 is MDHEN and CDR2 is SYDVKM in the germline V gene. The CDR3 bases are TGTGCCAGCTGGGGGGCCTACAATGAGCAGTTCTTC. Its translation: CASWGAYNEQFF.

The chain is built from TRBV11-3 and TRBJ2-2; perhaps TRBD1 as D (6 bases). Germline CDR1 SGHNT, CDR2 YENEEA. The CDR3 has 16 amino acids. The ends were cut back, 3 bases at V and 7 bases at J, with 18 bases in the middle. The CDR3 protein is CASSFSPYRAGGELFF. The CDR3 region has the DNA TGTGCCAGCAGCTTCTCACCCTACAGGGCGGGCGGGGAGCTGTTTTTT. The whole variable domain, filled in from reference TRBV11-3 and TRBJ2-2, reads EAGVVQSPRYKIIEKKQPVAFWCNPISGHNTLYWYLQNLGQGPELLIRYENEEAVDDSQLPKDRFSAERLKGVDSTLKIQPAELGDSAVYLCASSFSPYRAGGELFFGEGSRLTVL.

This clone was picked up a small number of times. The chain carries TRBV19 and TRBJ2-7; TRBD1 agrees at 7 bases. This CDR3 is 15 amino acids long. The V gene's germline CDR1 is LNHDA and CDR2 SQIVND (reference sequence). The ends lost 3 bases at V and 1 base at J; junction bases unmatched: 6. The CDR3 protein is CASSMAGTDSYEQYF. In DNA, the CDR3 is TGTGCCAGTAGTATGGCCGGGACAGATTCCTACGAGCAGTACTTC.

This clone was observed a handful of times. The chain is built from TRBV7-2 and TRBJ2-1, with TRBD2 matching over 10 bases. This CDR3 is 14 amino acids long. V gave up 5 bases and J gave up 6 bases; unmatched junction bases: 4. From germline, CDR1 is SGHTA and CDR2 FQGNSA. CDR3 in DNA: TGTGCCAGCAGCCGGACTAGCGGAGGCAATGAGCAGTTCTTC. Amino acids: CASSRTSGGNEQFF.

The rearrangement links TRBV6-5 to TRBJ1-3; TRBD1 is a possible D gene (6 bases). Germline-derived CDR1 and CDR2 are MNHEY and SVGAGI. The CDR3 runs 14 residues. The germline V and J ends were trimmed by 2 bases and 2 bases, with 7 bases remaining between them. The CDR3 region is CASSYGDTGNTIYF. The CDR3 DNA sequence: TGTGCCAGCAGTTACGGGGACACTGGAAACACCATATATTTT.

V gene TRBV5-1 combines with J gene TRBJ2-2; D possibly corresponds to TRBD1 (7 bases). Between the trimmed V and J ends, which lost 3 bases and 2 bases, there was a span of 14 bases. This CDR3 contains 16 residues. CDR1 and CDR2 (germline): SGHRS, YFSETQ. The CDR3 DNA reads TGCGCCAGCAGCTCCGGCGGGACAGCAAACACCGGGGAGCTGTTTTTT. Translated, it gives CASSSGGTANTGELFF.

The chain couples TRBV11-2 to TRBJ1-3; the match to TRBD1 covers 8 bases. From germline, CDR1 is SGHAT and CDR2 FQNNGV. CDR3 size: 15 residues. Germline trimming cut 5 bases from V and 0 bases from J; bases unmatched to any gene: 3. CDR3 sequence: CASSRTGSSGNTIYF. As DNA, the CDR3 is TGTGCCAGCAGCCGGACAGGGAGCTCTGGAAACACCATATATTTT.

This clone showed up just once. The rearrangement links TRBV5-4 to TRBJ2-7; the D gene is possibly TRBD1 (6 bases). Germline V lookup: CDR1 SGHNT, CDR2 YYREEE (reference sequence). Trimming stripped 4 bases from V and 3 bases from J, with 8 bases between. The CDR3 consists of 12 residues. The CDR3 nucleotides are TGTGCCAGCAGCCGACAGGTCTACGAGCAGTACTTC. The encoded protein is CASSRQVYEQYF. Together with reference TRBV5-4 and TRBJ2-7, the CDR3 gives the full variable domain: ETGVTQSPTHLIKTRGQQVTLRCSSQSGHNTVSWYQQALGQGPQFIFQYYREEENGRGNFPPRFSGLQFPNYSSELNVNALELDDSALYLCASSRQVYEQYFGPGTRLTVT.

This clone was counted a single time. The chain carries TRBV9 and TRBJ2-7, with 8 bases that match TRBD2. The germline CDR1 and CDR2 sequences are SGDLS and YYNGEE. The CDR3 has 15 residues. Germline trimming cut 0 bases from V and 4 bases from J; bases unmatched to any gene: 6. The CDR3 protein is CASSVGPSGSYEQYF. The CDR3 nucleotides are TGTGCCAGCAGCGTAGGTCCCAGCGGGAGTTACGAGCAGTACTTC.

This clone has only a few counts. The chain has TRBV6-5 and TRBJ1-6; perhaps TRBD1 as D (6 bases). Trimming left V 6 bases short and J 10 bases short, with 16 bases between. Germline V CDR1 and CDR2: MNHEY, SVGAGI. This CDR3 is built from 14 residues. CDR3 region: CASRMDSSGSPLHF. CDR3 in DNA: TGTGCCAGCAGGATGGACAGCTCGGGATCACCCCTCCACTTT.

CDR3 amino acids: CSGRQGASETQYF. The CDR3 DNA reads TGCAGCGGGAGACAGGGGGCGTCAGAGACCCAGTACTTC. The chain has TRBV29-1 and TRBJ2-5, with 10 bases identical to TRBD1. The V gene's germline CDR1 is SQVTM and CDR2 ANQGSEA. The trim removed 7 bases at V and 4 bases at J, leaving 6 bases unmatched. The CDR3 consists of 13 residues.

The V and J genes are TRBV6-8 and TRBJ2-7, with 8 bases that match TRBD2. Germline V gene lookup returns CDR1 MNHGY and CDR2 SAAAGT. Losses at the gene ends were 2 bases for V and 2 bases for J; bases not matched to a gene: 11. The CDR3 loop spans 17 amino acids. The CDR3 DNA is TGTGCCAGCAGTTACCCCCGAGCGGGAGTCTCAGCCTACGAGCAGTACTTC. Amino acid sequence: CASSYPRAGVSAYEQYF.

This clone was detected a few times. The chain has TRBV19 and TRBJ2-1; D is unresolved. Trimming pared 8 bases from V and 6 bases from J, leaving 23 bases between. Germline V gene data show CDR1 as LNHDA and CDR2 as SQIVND (reference sequence). The CDR3 totals 16 residues. CDR3 nucleotide sequence: TGTGCCAGTTCCCTCAGTGCAGGCCCACCTCCCAATGAGCAGTTCTTC. Translation: CASSLSAGPPPNEQFF.

The V call is TRBV6-2 or TRBV6-3, the J call TRBJ2-2; 7 bases fit TRBD1. Germline-derived CDR1 and CDR2 are MNHEY and SVGEGT. V dropped 5 bases and J dropped 7; count of bases not matched to a gene: 4. The CDR3 runs 13 residues. The CDR3 DNA sequence: TGTGCCAGCAGTCCCAGACAGGGCGGGGAGCTGTTTTTT. Its protein product is CASSPRQGGELFF.

CDR3 protein: CASSEPGSGANVLTF. The CDR3 DNA reads TGTGCCAGCAGTGAACCGGGGTCTGGGGCCAACGTCCTGACTTTC. This chain uses TRBV6-1 with TRBJ2-6, with a possible D match to TRBD2 (5 bases). The CDR3 has 15 residues. V lost 2 bases to trimming and J lost 1 base, with 6 bases between them. Germline V gene lookup returns CDR1 MNHNS and CDR2 SASEGT.

The V and J genes are TRBV25-1 and TRBJ2-7, with 11 bases lining up with TRBD2. This CDR3 region has 17 residues. J lost 1 base, V lost 4 bases, and 9 bases had no gene match. Germline assignment: CDR1 MGHDK and CDR2 SYGVNS. CDR3 bases: TGTGCCAGCAGTGGTATAGCGGGAGGGCCTTTTTCCTACGAGCAGTACTTC. As protein: CASSGIAGGPFSYEQYF.